A single sample is the source of the 3 T cell receptor beta chains below, sequenced in a study of OX40 agonist ivuxolimab in advanced cancers. Repertoires were generated with immunoSEQ multiplex PCR, while TCRdb's copy carries only in-frame clones and drops some. The sample lists tens of thousands of clones; around three quarters were seen once. Sequencing was performed on CD4+ or CD8+ T cells sorted from blood, taken in a trial of the OX40 agonist ivuxolimab. The receptors originated from an adult with an advanced solid tumor such as melanoma, head and neck, liver or kidney cancer.

The V and J genes are TRBV5-1 and TRBJ1-1, with 10 positions matching TRBD1. V lost 5 bases and J lost 1; bases outside the gene matches: 2. This CDR3 is built from 14 residues. In germline, CDR1 is SGHRS, CDR2 YFSETQ. The CDR3, as DNA: TGCGCCAGCAGGACAGGGGGCCCGAACACTGAAGCTTTCTTT. Translating it yields CASRTGGPNTEAFF.

The chain recombines TRBV4-1 with TRBJ1-2; D gene ambiguous. The germline V gene has CDR1 MGHRA and CDR2 YSYEKL. V was shortened by 0 bases and J by 2 bases, with 13 bases between the two germline ends. This CDR3 contains 16 residues. The CDR3 protein is CASSQDRRRVNYGYTF. The CDR3 coding sequence is TGCGCCAGCAGCCAAGATCGTAGGAGAGTCAACTATGGCTACACCTTC.

V is TRBV6-5 and J is TRBJ2-1; 8 bases map to TRBD2. J gave up 9 bases and V 8 bases, and 12 bases lay outside the gene matches. CDR1 MNHEY and CDR2 SVGAGI come from the germline V gene. The length of the CDR3 is 14 residues. The CDR3 loop is CASRASGGQGEQFF. DNA of the CDR3: TGTGCCAGCCGCGCCAGCGGGGGTCAGGGTGAGCAGTTCTTC.